This TCR beta chain was sequenced in a study of blood T cells in healthy people across ages. Donors were systemically healthy Caucasian individuals from Russia aged about 6 to 90 years. The authors drew roughly 9.8 milliliters of peripheral blood from each donor. The authors ran a second PCR of roughly 6 to 11 cycles using a sample-barcoded 5' primer and a J-beta primer mix. Every single cDNA molecule received a tag from a template-switch adaptor with 12 random nucleotides. The study obtained at least 2.5 million CDR3-containing paired-end reads from every sample. TCRdb reprocessed the 5' RACE reads via MiXCR and lists one record per CDR3 protein. The table shows about 940,000 distinct CDR3 sequences, with under 50% occurring only once. This clonotype was detected a few times. Sequenced material: blood. This TCR was sampled from a man between 25 and 39 years old in good health.

The CDR3 coding sequence is TGCAGCGTTGAGGGGCAGGGCAATAACTATGGCTACACCTTC. This translates into CSVEGQGNNYGYTF. The V call is TRBV29-1, the J call TRBJ1-2; D perhaps matches TRBD1 (5 bases). Trimming took 3 bases from V and 1 from J, leaving 12 bases between them. Looked up from germline, CDR1 is SQVTM and CDR2 is ANQGSEA. The CDR3 totals 14 residues.